The clone carrying this TCR beta chain was found a few times. Original analysis: The authors estimated nucleated cell counts from reference gene primer amplification. Generated by immunoSEQ multiplex PCR, the TCRdb table keeps only in-frame clones and is missing some. V and J calls and clone size follow that table, whereas D and trimming were derived from the DNA. The sample has some 500,000 clones, around 90% seen once; the top ten hold around 8%. The sample comes from a study of blood T cell repertoires in COVID-19. For the study at large: Some COVID-19 samples were acute and others convalescent; all came from the United States, Italy and Spain. T cells, B-cell-depleted T cells, or PBMCs provided the cDNA or gDNA that served as material.

The CDR3 loop spans 13 amino acids. The germline CDR1 and CDR2 sequences are MNHEY and SVGAGI. V was pared by 6 bases and J by 3 bases, with 4 bases of the junction left unmatched. This sequence was found in a woman aged 50 to 65 with COVID-19, enrolled during active disease. The specimen was peripheral blood. The chain joins TRBV6-5 to TRBJ2-7, with TRBD2 matching 8 bases. CDR3 DNA: TGTGCCAGCAGCGGGGGGGTCCTCTACGAGCAGTACTTC. Translated, it gives CASSGGVLYEQYF.